Below, 8 T cell receptor beta chains from the same sample are listed, as sequenced in a study of cytomegalovirus exposure and HLA in healthy donors (TCRdb year 2017). Library preparation used the immunoSEQ multiplex PCR assay. A mixture of 60 forward primers for TCR Vbeta segments and 13 reverse primers for TCR Jbeta segments was used in the multiplex PCR. This immuneACCESS table, as held by TCRdb, lists in-frame sequences with V and J called but not all clones. Of the missing ones, under half trace to an unresolved V gene in checked studies; the others have no known cause. The table for this sample lists more than 100,000 clones; about 87% of them were counted only once. The ten largest clones represent 5.2% of the sample. The sample was PBMCs. The source of these receptors is a woman between 25 and 40 years old in good health and CMV-seronegative.

The V call is TRBV2, the J call TRBJ2-1, with 8 positions matching TRBD2. This CDR3 contains 13 residues. Germline V gene sequence: CDR1 SNHLY, CDR2 FYNNEI. The trim removed 9 bases at V and 5 bases at J, leaving 6 bases unmatched. The CDR3 region is CASTAGVNNEQFF. Written as DNA, the CDR3 is TGTGCCAGTACAGCGGGAGTCAACAATGAGCAGTTCTTC.

The chain couples TRBV19 to TRBJ2-2, with 7 bases aligning to TRBD2. V lost 4 bases to trimming and J lost 3 bases; unmatched junction nucleotides: 8. The CDR3 sequence is 16 residues long. The germline V gene encodes CDR1 LNHDA and CDR2 SQIVND (reference sequence). CDR3 loop: CASSTQGGWDTGELFF. The DNA for the CDR3 is TGTGCCAGTAGTACTCAGGGAGGGTGGGACACCGGGGAGCTGTTTTTT.

The chain carries TRBV18 and TRBJ1-1, with D tentatively TRBD1 (5 bases). The germline gives CDR1 KGHSH, CDR2 LQKENI. The length of the CDR3 is 16 residues. Trimming cost V 3 bases and J 3 bases, with 17 bases left between them. CDR3 DNA sequence: TGTGCCAGCTCACCTAGCTCCGGGGAGGGGTACACTGAAGCTTTCTTT. Amino acids: CASSPSSGEGYTEAFF.

The J gene is TRBJ2-5, the V gene TRBV15; a weak D match, TRBD1 (6 bases). The DNA end lines up better with TRBJ2-7; the J call may be wrong. CDR3 length: 15 residues. The germline V gene has CDR1 LNHNV and CDR2 YYDKDF (reference sequence). The CDR3 nucleotides read TGTGCCACCAGCAGAGGTCAACAGGGAACCTACGAGCAGTACTTC. Translation: CATSRGQQGTYEQYF.

This sequence joins TRBV5-4 and TRBJ2-2; 8 positions match TRBD1. The CDR3 covers 15 residues. The V gene end was trimmed by 3 bases and the J gene end by 6 bases; junction bases not matched to a gene: 7. Germline V gene lookup returns CDR1 SGHNT and CDR2 YYREEE (reference sequence). Here the CDR3 DNA reads TGTGCCAGCAGCTCGACAGGGGCGGGTCCCGGGGAGCTGTTTTTT. It yields the protein CASSSTGAGPGELFF.

This clone was seen a handful of times. The same CDR3 arises from other DNA sequences in this sample as well. This chain connects TRBV7-9 to TRBJ1-1; no firm D call. The CDR3 consists of 14 residues. The germline V gene has CDR1 SEHNR and CDR2 FQNEAQ (reference sequence). V was cut by 1 base and J by 2 bases, with 8 bases left in between. The chain's CDR3 is CASSLGTENTEAFF. CDR3 in DNA: TGTGCCAGCAGCTTAGGAACAGAAAACACTGAAGCTTTCTTT.

The J gene is TRBJ2-1, the V gene TRBV5-8; tentatively, D is TRBD2 (6 bases). The CDR3 is made up of 13 amino acids. The germline gives CDR1 SGHTS, CDR2 YDEGEE. Trimming pared 0 bases from V and 8 bases from J, leaving 9 bases between. The CDR3 region is CASSLAWGDEQFF. The CDR3 DNA follows: TGTGCCAGCAGCTTGGCCTGGGGGGATGAGCAGTTCTTC.

The V and J genes are TRBV27 and TRBJ1-1, with D maybe TRBD1 (6 bases). Germline V gives CDR1 MNHEY, CDR2 SMNVEV (reference sequence). Between the trimmed V and J ends, which lost 5 bases and 1 base, there was a span of 8 bases. The CDR3 loop spans 13 amino acids. CDR3 sequence (DNA): TGTGCCAGCAGTCTACAGGGGAACACTGAAGCTTTCTTT. Residues: CASSLQGNTEAFF.